These 31 T cell receptor beta chains originate from one sample sequenced in a study of vaccination effects on CD4 cells after COVID-19. Their target antigens are unknown. Antigen-specific CD4+ T cells expanded by the ViraFEST assay with viral peptide pools were then sequenced. On day 10 of culture, CD4+ T cells were separated out. Libraries were prepared by immunoSEQ multiplex PCR; TCRdb keeps only in-frame clonotypes and omits some of them. The top ten hold 25% to 30% of the sample, which has 30,000 to 35,000 clones, approximately 68% seen once. The sequencing used CD4+ T cells from PBMCs cultured with HCoV-229E spike peptides, collected before COVID-19 vaccination. These receptors all stem from a human donor who received a COVID-19 vaccine.

This clone was detected only once. The chain is built from TRBV19 and TRBJ2-4, with 7 bases fitting TRBD1. Trimming cost V 3 bases and J 0 bases; bases outside gene matches: 5. The CDR3 covers 16 residues. Germline values: CDR1 LNHDA, CDR2 SQIVND (reference sequence). The CDR3 loop reads CASSIGDRLAKNIQYF. CDR3 coding DNA: TGTGCCAGTAGTATTGGGGACAGATTAGCCAAAAACATTCAGTACTTC.

This clone has a handful of counts. This chain links TRBV9 with TRBJ1-1; D remains ambiguous. The CDR3 extends over 13 amino acids. CDR1 is SGDLS, CDR2 YYNGEE, per germline. V lost 4 bases and J 4 bases, leaving 11 bases between the germline ends. The CDR3 spells CASSPYWSTEAFF. The CDR3, as DNA: TGTGCCAGCAGCCCATACTGGAGCACTGAAGCTTTCTTT.

V is TRBV5-8 and J is TRBJ1-2; D unclear. V lost 4 bases and J 2 bases, leaving 9 bases between the germline ends. This CDR3 contains 13 residues. Germline-derived CDR1 and CDR2 are SGHTS and YDEGEE. This CDR3 reads CASSQAVNYGYTF. The DNA of the CDR3 is TGTGCCAGCAGCCAAGCAGTAAACTATGGCTACACCTTC.

This clone was observed a handful of times. The V gene is TRBV14, the J gene TRBJ1-1; weak D call: TRBD1 (6 bases). Trimming left V 1 base short and J 6 bases short, with 6 bases between. This CDR3 contains 12 residues. Per germline, CDR1 SGHDN and CDR2 FVKESK. The CDR3, as DNA: TGTGCCAGCAGCCAAGGGACAGCTGAAGCTTTCTTT. It encodes CASSQGTAEAFF.

This chain connects TRBV3-1 (or the pseudogene TRBV3-2) to TRBJ2-4, with 8 bases matching TRBD1. The CDR3 sequence is 16 residues long. V was pared by 4 bases and J by 0 bases, with 5 bases of the junction left unmatched. Germline V gives CDR1 LGHDT, CDR2 YNNKEL (reference sequence). CDR3 loop: CASSPRTGIAKNIQYF. CDR3 nucleotide sequence: TGTGCCAGCAGCCCCAGGACAGGGATAGCCAAAAACATTCAGTACTTC.

This chain uses TRBV7-3 with TRBJ1-5; D gene ambiguous. Per the germline V gene, CDR1 is SGHTA and CDR2 is FQGTGA. CDR3 length equals 16 residues. The ends were cut back, 2 bases at V and 6 bases at J, with 17 bases in the middle. CDR3 bases: TGTGCCAGCAGCTTAGTTACCCAGACTACCTTTCAGCCCCAGCATTTT. The encoded protein is CASSLVTQTTFQPQHF.

This rearrangement joins TRBV6-2 or TRBV6-3 to TRBJ1-1; D is unclear. Germline V gene lookup returns CDR1 MNHEY and CDR2 SVGEGT. V lost 4 bases and J 0 bases, leaving 6 bases between the germline ends. This CDR3 is built from 13 residues. DNA for the CDR3: TGTGCCAGCAGTTCGACCGTGAACACTGAAGCTTTCTTT. Translated, it gives CASSSTVNTEAFF.

The V gene is TRBV9, the J gene TRBJ1-1; 11 nucleotides agree with TRBD1. CDR1 is SGDLS, CDR2 YYNGEE, per germline. The V gene end was trimmed by 0 bases and the J gene end by 5 bases; junction bases not matched to a gene: 6. This CDR3 region has 16 residues. CDR3 in DNA: TGTGCCAGCAGCGTAGGGACAGGGGGCAGGCGAACTGAAGCTTTCTTT. Its translation is CASSVGTGGRRTEAFF.

As for this clone: Other DNA sequences in this sample translate to the same CDR3. The rearrangement uses TRBV18 and TRBJ2-1; TRBD2 agrees at 14 bases. The ends lost 0 bases at V and 6 bases at J; junction bases unmatched: 1. The CDR3 has 16 amino acids. Germline CDR1 is KGHSH and CDR2 is LQKENI. The CDR3 protein is CASSPPTSGGGNEQFF. The CDR3 DNA follows: TGTGCCAGCTCACCACCGACTAGCGGGGGGGGCAATGAGCAGTTCTTC.

A note on this clone: At one boundary the junction diverges from the germline segment, which might be a read error. The rearrangement uses TRBV7-7 and TRBJ2-7; a weak D match, TRBD2 (6 bases). The CDR3 consists of 13 residues. Germline CDR1 and CDR2: SSHAT and FNYEAQ (reference sequence). The CDR3 nucleotides read TGTGCTAGCAGTCGGGACTCCGACTACGAGCAGTACTTC. It yields the protein CASSRDSDYEQYF.

This clone was detected a few times. V usage is TRBV5-6 and J usage is TRBJ1-2, with unresolved D. Germline V gives CDR1 SGHDT, CDR2 YYEEEE. This CDR3 region has 13 residues. Trimming stripped 4 bases from V and 2 bases from J, with 9 bases between. DNA for the CDR3: TGTGCCAGCAGCCGCTCACAGAACTATGGCTACACCTTC. As protein: CASSRSQNYGYTF.

The rearrangement joins TRBV5-1 to TRBJ2-2; TRBD1 agrees at 11 bases. Germline assignment: CDR1 SGHRS and CDR2 YFSETQ. CDR3 length: 15 residues. V was pared by 3 bases and J by 3 bases, with 1 base of the junction left unmatched. The chain's CDR3 is CASSSGQGDTGELFF. CDR3 sequence (DNA): TGCGCCAGCAGCTCGGGACAGGGGGACACCGGGGAGCTGTTTTTT.

This chain uses TRBV7-9 with TRBJ2-7; D perhaps matches TRBD1 (5 bases). In germline, CDR1 is SEHNR, CDR2 FQNEAQ (reference sequence). The CDR3 is 15 amino acids. Trimming pared 1 base from V and 4 bases from J, leaving 14 bases between. CDR3 protein: CASSLGVGETYEQYF. CDR3 bases: TGTGCCAGCAGCTTAGGCGTAGGGGAAACGTACGAGCAGTACTTC.

A single count supports this clone. Sequence at one end of the junction differs from germline and may be a read error. The rearrangement links TRBV7-7 to TRBJ2-3; 13 nucleotides line up with TRBD2. Germline loops: CDR1 SSHAT, CDR2 FNYEAQ (reference sequence). The CDR3 is 15 amino acids. The CDR3 loop is CASSPGLAGVDTQYF. CDR3 DNA sequence: TGTGCTAGCAGTCCCGGACTAGCGGGGGTAGATACGCAGTATTTT.

This clone was seen only once. The J gene is TRBJ1-1, the V gene TRBV28, with D unclear. The ends were cut back, 4 bases at V and 9 bases at J, with 15 bases in the middle. Germline V CDR1 and CDR2: MDHEN, SYDVKM. The CDR3 length is 13 residues. The CDR3 DNA sequence: TGTGCCAGCAGTTCCGACCTCCCCTCACAAGCTTTCTTT. Translated, it gives CASSSDLPSQAFF.

This clone was counted a single time. V usage is TRBV21-1 and J usage is TRBJ1-1; TRBD1, as called in the table, went unchecked against the DNA. TRBV21-1 is an annotated pseudogene. There are 14 residues in the CDR3. As DNA, the CDR3 is TGTGCCAGCAGCAACGACAGGGCCAACACTGAAGCTTTCTTT. Amino acids: CASSNDRANTEAFF.

The chain couples TRBV20-1 to TRBJ2-1; a possible D gene is TRBD2 (5 bases). The V gene's germline CDR1 is DFQATT and CDR2 SNEGSKA (reference sequence). The length of the CDR3 is 11 residues. Here the CDR3 DNA reads TGCAGCTGGGAGTCGCTGAATGAGCAGTTCTTC. This gives the protein CSWESLNEQFF.

The sample holds a few counts of this clone. The chain joins TRBV18 to TRBJ2-1; TRBD1 matches 7 bases. The CDR3 covers 15 residues. The germline gives CDR1 KGHSH, CDR2 LQKENI. Unmatched junction bases numbered 9, after V lost 3 bases and J lost 7 bases. The CDR3 DNA reads TGTGCCAGCTCACCCGGTCCCGGGACAGTTAATGAGCAGTTCTTC. Its protein is CASSPGPGTVNEQFF.

V and J are TRBV13 and TRBJ1-2; 7 nucleotides match TRBD1. Germline loops: CDR1 PRHDT, CDR2 FYEKMQ (reference sequence). The V gene end was trimmed by 4 bases and the J gene end by 4 bases; junction bases not matched to a gene: 9. The CDR3 length is 15 residues. CDR3 in amino acids: CASSYLDRSFYGYTF. CDR3 in DNA: TGTGCCAGCAGCTACCTGGACAGGAGTTTCTATGGCTACACCTTC.

The V gene is TRBV3-1 (or the pseudogene TRBV3-2), the J gene TRBJ1-6; TRBD1 matches 7 bases. This CDR3 comprises 14 residues. The J segment lost 7 bases and the V segment lost 3 bases, leaving 3 bases of the junction unmatched. The germline CDR1 and CDR2 sequences are LGHDT and YNNKEL (reference sequence). DNA for the CDR3: TGTGCCAGCAGCCAGAGGGGGCTCAATTCACCCCTCCACTTT. Protein product: CASSQRGLNSPLHF.

V and J are TRBV3-1 (or the pseudogene TRBV3-2) and TRBJ1-1, with D perhaps TRBD1 (5 bases). The germline CDR1 and CDR2 sequences are LGHDT and YNNKEL (reference sequence). The CDR3 is made up of 14 amino acids. V was trimmed by 4 bases and J by 10 bases, leaving 19 bases between them. The CDR3 here is CASSRPGRGAGAFF. The CDR3 nucleotides are TGTGCCAGCAGCCGGCCCGGAAGGGGAGCGGGAGCTTTCTTT.

The V call is TRBV7-2, the J call TRBJ1-4; D possibly corresponds to TRBD1 (5 bases). The CDR3 runs to 15 residues. In germline, CDR1 is SGHTA, CDR2 FQGNSA. Trimming cost V 2 bases and J 5 bases, with 12 bases left between them. The CDR3 bases are TGTGCCAGCAGCTTATTCGGGGGAGAGAATGAAAAACTGTTTTTT. It is translated as CASSLFGGENEKLFF. The variable domain in full, completed from reference TRBV7-2 and TRBJ1-4, reads GAGVSQSPSNKVTEKGKDVELRCDPISGHTALYWYRQSLGQGLEFLIYFQGNSAPDKSGLPSDRFSAERTGGSVSTLTIQRTQQEDSAVYLCASSLFGGENEKLFFGSGTQLSVL.

The table lists this clone with a few counts. J is TRBJ2-5 and V is TRBV5-1; 7 bases align to TRBD2. The CDR3 is 14 amino acids. Per the germline V gene, CDR1 is SGHRS and CDR2 is YFSETQ. V was pared by 0 bases and J by 1 base, with 0 bases of the junction left unmatched. The CDR3 DNA sequence: TGCGCCAGCAGCTTGGGGACTAGCCAAGAGACCCAGTACTTC. This encodes CASSLGTSQETQYF. The whole variable domain, remainder taken from reference TRBV5-1 and TRBJ2-5, is KAGVTQTPRYLIKTRGQQVTLSCSPISGHRSVSWYQQTPGQGLQFLFEYFSETQRNKGNFPGRFSGRQFSNSRSEMNVSTLELGDSALYLCASSLGTSQETQYFGPGTRLLVL.

V is TRBV6-2 or TRBV6-3 and J is TRBJ2-1; 7 bases agree with TRBD1. V dropped 2 bases and J dropped 15; count of bases not matched to a gene: 10. The germline V gene has CDR1 MNHEY and CDR2 SVGEGT. The CDR3 runs to 13 residues. The CDR3 region is CASSYPGQSPLFF. CDR3 nucleotide sequence: TGTGCCAGCAGTTACCCGGGACAGTCGCCTCTGTTCTTC.

This clone has only one observation. The chain links TRBV7-2 to TRBJ1-1; 8 bases agree with TRBD1. The CDR3 has 15 residues. V gave up 1 base and J gave up 1 base; unmatched junction bases: 2. The germline CDR1 and CDR2 sequences are SGHTA and FQGNSA. This CDR3 is CASSLVGTGNTEAFF. The CDR3 nucleotides are TGTGCCAGCAGCTTAGTTGGGACAGGGAACACTGAAGCTTTCTTT.

This chain connects TRBV5-4 to TRBJ2-1; D is perhaps TRBD1 or TRBD2 (5 bases each). Germline assignment: CDR1 SGHNT and CDR2 YYREEE (reference sequence). V lost 3 bases and J lost 2, with 15 bases in between. CDR3 size: 16 residues. This CDR3 is CASSSGTRGTYNEQFF. The CDR3 DNA reads as TGTGCCAGCAGCTCGGGTACGAGGGGAACCTACAATGAGCAGTTCTTC.

The genes are TRBV30 and TRBJ2-6; unclear D gene. Trimming removed 0 bases at V and 0 bases at J, with 12 bases between. Germline loops: CDR1 GTSNPN, CDR2 SVGIG (reference sequence). This CDR3 contains 17 residues. The CDR3 spells CAWSVRKLSSGANVLTF. As DNA, the CDR3 is TGTGCCTGGAGTGTACGTAAGCTTAGCTCTGGGGCCAACGTCCTGACTTTC.

V is TRBV6-5 and J is TRBJ2-1; tentative D call: TRBD1 (6 bases). Trimming removed 5 bases from V and 8 bases from J, with 19 bases in between. There are 15 residues in the CDR3. Germline V gives CDR1 MNHEY, CDR2 SVGAGI. The CDR3 spells CASSPGTSHFDEQFF. CDR3 sequence (DNA): TGTGCCAGCAGTCCCGGGACATCGCACTTCGATGAGCAGTTCTTC.

This clone is a singleton in its sample. The J gene is TRBJ2-3, the V gene TRBV11-2, with D possibly TRBD2 on 5 matching bases. The CDR3 sequence is 17 residues long. CDR1 and CDR2 from the germline V gene are SGHAT and FQNNGV. V was clipped by 5 bases and J by 1 base, with 19 bases between them. CDR3: CASSRTVLRRGTDTQYF. The CDR3 DNA reads TGTGCCAGCAGCCGGACGGTCCTCAGGCGGGGCACAGATACGCAGTATTTT.

The rearrangement joins TRBV6-5 to TRBJ1-1; D possibly corresponds to TRBD1 (5 bases). The germline gives CDR1 MNHEY, CDR2 SVGAGI. The CDR3 covers 14 residues. With 0 bases removed from V and 5 bases from J, the gap between germline ends came to 10 bases. The CDR3 DNA reads as TGTGCCAGCAGTTACTCGATCGGGGGAACTGAAGCTTTCTTT. This sequence encodes CASSYSIGGTEAFF.

This clone was observed a few times. The V and J genes are TRBV18 and TRBJ1-1; D unresolved. The germline V gene has CDR1 KGHSH and CDR2 LQKENI. Trimming took off 3 bases at V and 0 bases at J, with 5 bases between the two ends. CDR3 length equals 13 residues. The CDR3 bases are TGTGCCAGCTCACCGTCAGTGAACACTGAAGCTTTCTTT. Its translation: CASSPSVNTEAFF. Full variable domain (remainder filled in from reference TRBV18 and TRBJ1-1): NAGVMQNPRHLVRRRGQEARLRCSPMKGHSHVYWYRQLPEEGLKFMVYLQKENIIDESGMPKERFSAEFPKEGPSILRIQQVVRGDSAAYFCASSPSVNTEAFFGQGTRLTVV.